This is a list of T cell receptor beta chains from one sample in a study of cytomegalovirus exposure and HLA in healthy donors. Libraries were prepared by immunoSEQ multiplex PCR; TCRdb keeps only in-frame clonotypes and omits some of them. The data show over 85,000 clones, with roughly 85% seen just once and 2.5% to 3% held by the top ten. The sequenced sample was PBMCs. Source of these receptors: a middle-aged man in good health and CMV-seronegative. CDR3s include the opening cysteine and the closing phenylalanine or tryptophan. The order of the fields is clone size, D gene, V gene, J gene, CDR3 DNA, CDR3 protein. D genes are given only for firm matches. The size of a clone is reported for some rows only, either as once, few or many, or as a class for expanded clones.

>once|-|TRBV18|TRBJ2-3
TGTGCCAGCTCACCACCGGCTGCTCCAGATACGCAGTATTTT
CASSPPAAPDTQYF
>-|TRBD1|TRBV7-9|TRBJ2-7
TGTGCCAGCAGCTCACAGGGGGGATACGAGCAGTACTTC
CASSSQGGYEQYF
>-|-|TRBV6-1|TRBJ2-2
TGTGCCAGCAGTGGGGGGGGGACAGGGAACACCGGGGAGCTGTTTTTT
CASSGGGTGNTGELFF
>-|TRBD2|TRBV10-1|TRBJ2-3
TGCGCCAGCAGTGAGGCTAGCGGAGGCTCAGATACGCAGTATTTT
CASSEASGGSDTQYF
>once|TRBD1|TRBV5-5|TRBJ1-2
TGTGCCAGCAGCCCAGGGGGCTGGTATGGCTACACCTTC
CASSPGGWYGYTF
>-|-|TRBV7-2|TRBJ2-7
TGTGCCAGCACCGAAAGAGTAGGACACCTTACCTACGAGCAGTACTTC
CASTERVGHLTYEQYF
>-|-|TRBV27|TRBJ1-5
TGTGCCAGCAGTTCCCTCTATAGCAATCAGCCCCAGCATTTT
CASSSLYSNQPQHF
>-|TRBD1|TRBV27|TRBJ2-7
TGTGCCAGCAGTTTATCGACCCCGGGACAGGGATCCTACGAGCAGTACTTC
CASSLSTPGQGSYEQYF
>-|-|TRBV2|TRBJ1-3
TGTGCCAGCACCTGGGGAGTTGGAAACACCATATATTTT
CASTWGVGNTIYF
>-|TRBD2|TRBV10-2|TRBJ2-1
TGCGCCAGCAGTGAATGGGGGGGTTCGTCCTACAATGAGCAGTTCTTC
CASSEWGGSSYNEQFF
>-|-|TRBV4-3|TRBJ1-5
TGCGCCAGCAGCCCGATTTTGGAGGGCGGACAGCCCCAGCATTTT
CASSPILEGGQPQHF
>once|-|TRBV9|TRBJ2-2
TGTGCCAGCAGTAGCCCTAGCGCGAACACCGGGGAGCTGTTTTTT
CASSSPSANTGELFF
>-|-|TRBV9|TRBJ2-2
TGTGCCAGCGGCAGTTCGAACACCGGGGAGCTGTTTTTT
CASGSSNTGELFF
>-|TRBD2|TRBV4-3|TRBJ2-1
TGCGCCAGCAGCCGAGGCCTCGGGGGAGGGGCCAACAATGAGCAGTTCTTC
CASSRGLGGGANNEQFF
>-|TRBD1|TRBV7-9|TRBJ1-5
TGTGCCAGCAGCCCTTCGGACAGGGGGAATCAGCCCCAGCATTTT
CASSPSDRGNQPQHF
>-|-|TRBV19|TRBJ1-6
TGTGCCAGTAGTGTGACAAGAAGCTCCTATAATTCACCCCTCCACTTT
CASSVTRSSYNSPLHF
>few|-|TRBV29-1|TRBJ2-1
TGCAGCGTTGAGCCGCCGGGCAATGAGCAGTTCTTC
CSVEPPGNEQFF
>-|-|TRBV20-1|TRBJ1-1
TGCAGTGCTTTGCCTGGGACAGAAGCTTTCTTT
CSALPGTEAFF
>few|TRBD1|TRBV30|TRBJ1-2
TGTGCCTGGAGTGTAGACAGGGTCTATGGCTACACCTTC
CAWSVDRVYGYTF
>-|-|TRBV13|TRBJ1-1
TGTGCCAGCAGCTTAGCCAACGACCCGTCGGGTAAAGCTTTCTTT
CASSLANDPSGKAFF
>-|-|TRBV15|TRBJ1-4
TGTGCCACCACCGACCCGGAAGGAGGTACTAATGAAAAACTGTTTTTT
CATTDPEGGTNEKLFF
>once|TRBD1|TRBV19|TRBJ1-2
TGTGCCAGTAGTATAGACGGGACAGGGGGCTCATATGGCTACACCTTC
CASSIDGTGGSYGYTF